This T cell receptor (beta chain) derives from a study of cytomegalovirus exposure and HLA in healthy donors. Findings and caveats of the study: Further analysis, carried out later, found HLA-associated TCR beta chains more clonally expanded than equally common other chains. The authors enumerated over 150 TCR beta chains as linked to cytomegalovirus. In a later analysis, a missense DCLRE1C variant was linked to TCR beta V- and J-gene trimming.

This PCR relied on a set of 60 Vbeta primers and 13 Jbeta primers. Sequencing used immunoSEQ multiplex PCR; TCRdb keeps in-frame clones, though not all of them. Of fewer than 200,000 clones in the sample, around 84% were seen once. Concerning this clone: Its antigen remains unknown.

The J segment lost 5 bases and the V segment lost 0 bases, leaving 8 bases of the junction unmatched. CDR3 size: 16 residues. Per germline, CDR1 LGHNA and CDR2 YSLEER. The V call is TRBV4-3, the J call TRBJ2-5; 8 nucleotides align to TRBD2. This receptor was identified in a man aged 18 to 29 in good health and CMV-seropositive. The specimen was PBMCs. In DNA, the CDR3 is TGCGCCAGCAGCCAAGATGGGCGGGGGGTCCTGGAGACCCAGTACTTC. Protein sequence: CASSQDGRGVLETQYF.